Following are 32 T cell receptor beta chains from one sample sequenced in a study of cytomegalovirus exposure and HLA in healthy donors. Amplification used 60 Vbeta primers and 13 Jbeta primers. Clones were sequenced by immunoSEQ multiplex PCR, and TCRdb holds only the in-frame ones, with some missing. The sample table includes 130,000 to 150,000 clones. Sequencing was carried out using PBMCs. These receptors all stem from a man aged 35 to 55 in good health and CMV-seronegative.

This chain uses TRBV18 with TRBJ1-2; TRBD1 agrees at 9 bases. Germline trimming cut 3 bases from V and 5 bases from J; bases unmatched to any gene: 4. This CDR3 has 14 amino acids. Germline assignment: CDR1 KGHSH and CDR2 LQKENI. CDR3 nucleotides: TGTGCCAGCTCACCGCCGACAGGGGGTTATGGCTACACCTTC. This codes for CASSPPTGGYGYTF.

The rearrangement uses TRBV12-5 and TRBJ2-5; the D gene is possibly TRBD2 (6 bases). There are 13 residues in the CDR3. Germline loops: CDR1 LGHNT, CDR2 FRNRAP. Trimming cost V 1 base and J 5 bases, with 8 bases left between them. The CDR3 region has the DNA TGTGCTAGTGGTTTGGGACTAGAGGAGACCCAGTACTTC. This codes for CASGLGLEETQYF.

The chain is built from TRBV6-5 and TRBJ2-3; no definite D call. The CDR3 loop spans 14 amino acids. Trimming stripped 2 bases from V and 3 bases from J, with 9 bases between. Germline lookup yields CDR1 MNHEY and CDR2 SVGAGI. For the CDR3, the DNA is TGTGCCAGCAGTTACCTCCCCCTGACAGATACGCAGTATTTT. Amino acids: CASSYLPLTDTQYF.

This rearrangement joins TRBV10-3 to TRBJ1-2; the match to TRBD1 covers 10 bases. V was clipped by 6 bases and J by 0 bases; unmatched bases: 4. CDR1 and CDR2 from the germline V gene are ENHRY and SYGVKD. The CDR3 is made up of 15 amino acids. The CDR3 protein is CAIRTGGATNYGYTF. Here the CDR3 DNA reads TGTGCCATCAGGACAGGGGGCGCGACTAACTATGGCTACACCTTC.

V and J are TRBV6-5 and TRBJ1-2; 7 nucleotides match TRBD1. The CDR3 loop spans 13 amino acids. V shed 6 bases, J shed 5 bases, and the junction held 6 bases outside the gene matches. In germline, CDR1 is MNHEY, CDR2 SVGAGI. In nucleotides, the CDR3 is TGTGCCAGCAGGCGACAGGGCGGTTATGGCTACACCTTC. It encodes CASRRQGGYGYTF.

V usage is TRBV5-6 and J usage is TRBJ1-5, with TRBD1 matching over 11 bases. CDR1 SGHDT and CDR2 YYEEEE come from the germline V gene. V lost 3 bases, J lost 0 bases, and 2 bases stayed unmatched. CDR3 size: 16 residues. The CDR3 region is CASSSDRGHSNQPQHF. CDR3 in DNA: TGTGCCAGCAGCTCGGACAGGGGGCATAGCAATCAGCCCCAGCATTTT.

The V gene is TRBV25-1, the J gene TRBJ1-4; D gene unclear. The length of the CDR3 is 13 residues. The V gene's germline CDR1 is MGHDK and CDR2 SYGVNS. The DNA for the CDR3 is TGTGCTGCAAGCGGTGCAACTAATGAAAAACTGTTTTTT. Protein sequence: CAASGATNEKLFF.

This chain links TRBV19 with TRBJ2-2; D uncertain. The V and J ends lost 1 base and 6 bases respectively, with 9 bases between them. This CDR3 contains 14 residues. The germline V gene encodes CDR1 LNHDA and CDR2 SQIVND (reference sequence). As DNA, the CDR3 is TGTGCCAGTAGTATAGCCTCGGTCCCCGGGGAGCTGTTTTTT. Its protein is CASSIASVPGELFF.

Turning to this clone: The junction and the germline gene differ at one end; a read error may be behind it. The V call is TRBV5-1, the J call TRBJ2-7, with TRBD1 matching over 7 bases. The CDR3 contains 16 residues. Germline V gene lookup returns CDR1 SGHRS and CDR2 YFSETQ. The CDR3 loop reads CASSLGSLTGLYEQYF. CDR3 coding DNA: TGCGCCAGCAGTTTGGGGTCCCTGACAGGGCTTTACGAGCAGTACTTC.

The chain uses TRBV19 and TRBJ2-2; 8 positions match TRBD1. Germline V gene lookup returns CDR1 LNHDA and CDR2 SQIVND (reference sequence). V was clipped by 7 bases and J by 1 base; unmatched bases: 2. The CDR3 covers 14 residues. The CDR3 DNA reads TGTGCCAGTAAGGGGACAGGGAACACCGGGGAGCTGTTTTTT. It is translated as CASKGTGNTGELFF.

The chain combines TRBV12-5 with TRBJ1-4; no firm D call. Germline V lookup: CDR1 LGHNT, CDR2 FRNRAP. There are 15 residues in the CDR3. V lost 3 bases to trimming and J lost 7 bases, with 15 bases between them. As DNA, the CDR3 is TGTGCTAGTGGTTTAGCGTCCGGGAATTTTGAAAAACTGTTTTTT. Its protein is CASGLASGNFEKLFF.

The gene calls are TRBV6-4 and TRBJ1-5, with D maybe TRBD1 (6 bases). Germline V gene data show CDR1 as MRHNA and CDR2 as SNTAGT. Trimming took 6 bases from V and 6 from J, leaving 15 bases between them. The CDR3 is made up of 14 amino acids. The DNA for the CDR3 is TGTGCCAGCAGGTGGAGGGGGAGGGGTCAGCCCCAGCATTTT. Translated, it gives CASRWRGRGQPQHF.

The CDR3 DNA sequence: TGTGCCAGCAGCTCCGACAGGATGAACACTGAAGCTTTCTTT. This sequence encodes CASSSDRMNTEAFF. The chain employs TRBV5-8 and TRBJ1-1; possibly TRBD1 for D (6 bases). Looked up from germline, CDR1 is SGHTS and CDR2 is YDEGEE. The V end was cut by 3 bases, the J end by 0 bases, with 9 bases between. CDR3 size: 14 residues.

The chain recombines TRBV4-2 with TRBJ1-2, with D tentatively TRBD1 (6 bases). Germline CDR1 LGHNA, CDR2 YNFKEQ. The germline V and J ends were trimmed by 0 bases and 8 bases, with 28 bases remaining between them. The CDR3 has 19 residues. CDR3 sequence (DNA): TGTGCCAGCAGCCAAGATCTGAAGACGTGGGACCGGGGGGCGGAAGGCTACACCTTC. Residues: CASSQDLKTWDRGAEGYTF.

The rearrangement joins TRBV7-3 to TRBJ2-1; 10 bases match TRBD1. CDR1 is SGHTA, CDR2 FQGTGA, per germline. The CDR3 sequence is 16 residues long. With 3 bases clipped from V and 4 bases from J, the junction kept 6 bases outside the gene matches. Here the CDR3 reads CASSFTGQGEYNEQFF. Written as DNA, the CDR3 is TGTGCCAGCAGCTTCACAGGACAGGGGGAGTACAATGAGCAGTTCTTC. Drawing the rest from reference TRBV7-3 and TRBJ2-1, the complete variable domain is GAGVSQTPSNKVTEKGKYVELRCDPISGHTALYWYRQSLGQGPEFLIYFQGTGAADDSGLPNDRFFAVRPEGSVSTLKIQRTERGDSAVYLCASSFTGQGEYNEQFFGPGTRLTVL.

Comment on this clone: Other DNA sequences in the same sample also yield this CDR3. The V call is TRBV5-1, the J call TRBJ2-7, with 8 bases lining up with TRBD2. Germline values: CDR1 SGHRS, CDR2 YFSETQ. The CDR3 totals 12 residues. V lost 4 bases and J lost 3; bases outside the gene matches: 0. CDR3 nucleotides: TGCGCCAGCAGCCGGGAGGGCTACGAGCAGTACTTC. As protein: CASSREGYEQYF.

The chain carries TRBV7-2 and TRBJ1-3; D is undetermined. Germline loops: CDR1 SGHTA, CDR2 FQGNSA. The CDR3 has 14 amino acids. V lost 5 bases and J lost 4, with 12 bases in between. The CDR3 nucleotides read TGTGCCAGCAGCCGAGGGATTGTCGGAAACACCATATATTTT. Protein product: CASSRGIVGNTIYF.

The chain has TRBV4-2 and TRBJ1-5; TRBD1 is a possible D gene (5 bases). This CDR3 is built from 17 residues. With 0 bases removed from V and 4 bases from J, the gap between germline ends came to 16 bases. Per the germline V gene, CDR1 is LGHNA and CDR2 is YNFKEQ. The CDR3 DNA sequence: TGTGCCAGCAGCCAAGATTGGTTGACAGTTGGGAATCAGCCCCAGCATTTT. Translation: CASSQDWLTVGNQPQHF.

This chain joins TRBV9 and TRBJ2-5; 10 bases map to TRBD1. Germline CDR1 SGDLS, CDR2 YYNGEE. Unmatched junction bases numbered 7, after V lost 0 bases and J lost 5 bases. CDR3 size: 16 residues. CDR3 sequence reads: CASSVGPGQGTETQYF. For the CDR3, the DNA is TGTGCCAGCAGCGTAGGTCCGGGACAGGGGACCGAGACCCAGTACTTC.

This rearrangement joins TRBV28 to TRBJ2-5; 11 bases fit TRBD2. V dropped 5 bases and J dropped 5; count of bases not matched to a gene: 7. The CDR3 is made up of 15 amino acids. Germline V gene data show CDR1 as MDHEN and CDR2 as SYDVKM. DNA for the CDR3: TGTGCCAGCAGTCCGCTAGCGGGGGGCGGTGAGACCCAGTACTTC. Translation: CASSPLAGGGETQYF.

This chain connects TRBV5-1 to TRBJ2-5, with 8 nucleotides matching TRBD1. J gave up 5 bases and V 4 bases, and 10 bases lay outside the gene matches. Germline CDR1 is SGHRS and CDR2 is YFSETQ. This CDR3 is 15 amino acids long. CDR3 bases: TGCGCCAGCAGCCCCGGACAGGGTAGAATGGAGACCCAGTACTTC. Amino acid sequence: CASSPGQGRMETQYF. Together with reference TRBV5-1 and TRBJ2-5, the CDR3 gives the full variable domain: KAGVTQTPRYLIKTRGQQVTLSCSPISGHRSVSWYQQTPGQGLQFLFEYFSETQRNKGNFPGRFSGRQFSNSRSEMNVSTLELGDSALYLCASSPGQGRMETQYFGPGTRLLVL.

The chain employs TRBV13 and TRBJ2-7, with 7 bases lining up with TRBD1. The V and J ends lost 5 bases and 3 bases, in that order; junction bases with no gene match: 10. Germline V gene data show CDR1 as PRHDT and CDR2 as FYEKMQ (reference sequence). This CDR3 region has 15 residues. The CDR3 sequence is CASSHGTVGVYEQYF. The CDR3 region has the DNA TGTGCCAGCAGCCATGGGACAGTTGGGGTCTACGAGCAGTACTTC.

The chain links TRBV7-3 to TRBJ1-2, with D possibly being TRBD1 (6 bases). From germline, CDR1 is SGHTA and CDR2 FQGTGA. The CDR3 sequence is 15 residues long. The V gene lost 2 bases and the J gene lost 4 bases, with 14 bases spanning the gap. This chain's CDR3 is CASSLSPGALYGYTF. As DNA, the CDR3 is TGTGCCAGCAGCTTATCGCCAGGGGCCCTCTATGGCTACACCTTC.

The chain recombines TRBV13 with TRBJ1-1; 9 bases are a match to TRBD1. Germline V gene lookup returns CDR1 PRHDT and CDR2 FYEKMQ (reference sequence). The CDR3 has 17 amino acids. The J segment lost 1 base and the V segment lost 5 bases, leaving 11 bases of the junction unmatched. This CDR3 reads CASSDTGGVFGNTEAFF. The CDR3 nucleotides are TGTGCCAGCAGCGATACAGGGGGCGTGTTTGGGAACACTGAAGCTTTCTTT.

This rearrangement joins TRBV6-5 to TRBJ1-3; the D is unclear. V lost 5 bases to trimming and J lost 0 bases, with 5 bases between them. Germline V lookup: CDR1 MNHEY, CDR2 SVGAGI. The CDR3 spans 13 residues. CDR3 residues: CASSVASGNTIYF. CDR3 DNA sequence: TGTGCCAGCAGTGTGGCCTCTGGAAACACCATATATTTT.

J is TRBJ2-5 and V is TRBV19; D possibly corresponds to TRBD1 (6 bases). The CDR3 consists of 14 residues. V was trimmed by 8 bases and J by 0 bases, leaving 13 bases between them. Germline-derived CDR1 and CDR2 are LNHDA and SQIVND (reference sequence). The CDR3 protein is CASRKQGNQETQYF. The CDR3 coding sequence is TGTGCCAGTCGAAAACAGGGAAACCAAGAGACCCAGTACTTC.

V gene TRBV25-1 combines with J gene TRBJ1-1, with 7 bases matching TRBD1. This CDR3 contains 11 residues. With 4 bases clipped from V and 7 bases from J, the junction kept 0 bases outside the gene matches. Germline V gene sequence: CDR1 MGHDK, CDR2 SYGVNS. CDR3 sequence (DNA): TGTGCCAGCAGTGCAGGGGGTGAAGCTTTCTTT. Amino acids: CASSAGGEAFF.

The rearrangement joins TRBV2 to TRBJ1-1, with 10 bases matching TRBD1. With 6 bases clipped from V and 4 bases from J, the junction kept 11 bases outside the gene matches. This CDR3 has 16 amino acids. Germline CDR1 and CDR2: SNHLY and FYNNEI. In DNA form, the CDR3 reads TGTGCCAGCAGCGCTCGGACAGGGGGTGCGGGCACTGAAGCTTTCTTT. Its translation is CASSARTGGAGTEAFF.

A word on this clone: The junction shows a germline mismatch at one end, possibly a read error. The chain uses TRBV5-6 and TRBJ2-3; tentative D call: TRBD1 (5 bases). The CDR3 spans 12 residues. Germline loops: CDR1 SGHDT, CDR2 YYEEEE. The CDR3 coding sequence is TGTGCCAGCAGCTTGGATCCCCAGGGTTCACATTTT. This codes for CASSLDPQGSHF. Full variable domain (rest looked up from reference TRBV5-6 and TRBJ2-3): DAGVTQSPTHLIKTRGQQVTLRCSPKSGHDTVSWYQQALGQGPQFIFQYYEEEERQRGNFPDRFSGHQFPNYSSELNVNALLLGDSALYLCASSLDPQGSHFGPGTRLTVL.

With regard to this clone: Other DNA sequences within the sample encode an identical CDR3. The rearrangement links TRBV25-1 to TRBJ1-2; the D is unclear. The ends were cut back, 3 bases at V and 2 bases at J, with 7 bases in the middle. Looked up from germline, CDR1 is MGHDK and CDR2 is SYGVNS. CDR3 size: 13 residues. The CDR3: CASSEGGNYGYTF. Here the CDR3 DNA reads TGTGCCAGCAGTGAGGGAGGAAACTATGGCTACACCTTC.

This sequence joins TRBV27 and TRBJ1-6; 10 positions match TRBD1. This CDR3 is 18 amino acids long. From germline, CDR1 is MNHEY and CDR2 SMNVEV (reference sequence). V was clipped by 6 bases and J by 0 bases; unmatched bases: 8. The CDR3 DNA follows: TGTGCCAGCAGCCGCGGGACAGGGGTCAGCTCCTATAATTCACCCCTCCACTTT. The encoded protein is CASSRGTGVSSYNSPLHF.

CDR3 coding DNA: TGTGCCAGCAGCCCTAGGGGCAGGGATTTATCTGGGGCCAACGTCCTGACTTTC. The encoded protein is CASSPRGRDLSGANVLTF. This chain connects TRBV9 to TRBJ2-6, with a weak D call TRBD1 (5 bases). The CDR3 extends over 18 amino acids. Germline V CDR1 and CDR2: SGDLS, YYNGEE. V shed 4 bases and J shed 1 base, with 18 bases lying between them.